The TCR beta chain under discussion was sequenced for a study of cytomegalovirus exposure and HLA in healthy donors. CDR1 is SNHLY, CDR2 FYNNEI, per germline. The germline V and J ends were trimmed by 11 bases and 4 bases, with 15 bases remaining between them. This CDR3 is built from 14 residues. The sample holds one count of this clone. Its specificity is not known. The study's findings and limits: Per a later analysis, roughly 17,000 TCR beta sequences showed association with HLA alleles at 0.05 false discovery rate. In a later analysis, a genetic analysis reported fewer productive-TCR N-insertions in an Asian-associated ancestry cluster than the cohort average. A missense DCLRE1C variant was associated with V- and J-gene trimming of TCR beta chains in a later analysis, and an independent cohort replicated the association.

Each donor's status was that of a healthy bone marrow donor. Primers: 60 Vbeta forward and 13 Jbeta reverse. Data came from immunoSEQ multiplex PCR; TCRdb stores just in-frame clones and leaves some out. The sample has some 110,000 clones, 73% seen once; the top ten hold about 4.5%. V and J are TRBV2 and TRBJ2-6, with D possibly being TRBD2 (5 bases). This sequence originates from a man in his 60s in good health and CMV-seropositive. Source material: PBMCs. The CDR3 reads CAGTGIRGANVLTF. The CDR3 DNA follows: TGTGCCGGCACGGGGATAAGGGGGGCCAACGTCCTGACTTTC.